This T cell receptor beta chain comes out of a study of regulatory T cells in long-lasting Graves disease. As for time point: newly diagnosed GD, antithyroid drugs for less than 3 months. Extracted RNA from PBMCs served as the source of the TCR library. Doctors identified Graves' disease using the American Thyroid Association guidelines. The collection involved drawing around 10 milliliters of peripheral blood into EDTA tubes. Many counts were recorded for this clonotype. Both iRepertoire HTBI primers and Arm-PCR of CDR3 regions were used to build the TCR beta libraries. MiXCR, applied by TCRdb to the multiplex PCR reads, yields one record per CDR3 protein. Of 300,000 to 400,000 distinct CDR3 sequences listed, about 14% were seen once; the top ten hold 22%. Trimming took off 5 bases at V and 5 bases at J, with 12 bases between the two ends. The CDR3 is made up of 12 amino acids. Per the germline V gene, CDR1 is DFQATT and CDR2 is SNEGSKA (reference sequence).

Sequences were derived from peripheral blood mononuclear cells (PBMCs), sampled at new diagnosis, from a patient treated with antithyroid drugs. The rearrangement joins TRBV20-1 to TRBJ1-2; TRBD1 might be the D (5 bases). The sequence was obtained from a female donor with Graves disease. DNA for the CDR3: TGCAGTGCTTTGCGAGACAGATATGGCTACACCTTC. It yields the protein CSALRDRYGYTF.